The 23 T cell receptor beta chains below were found in one sample sequenced in a study of blood T cell repertoires in COVID-19 (dated by TCRdb to 2020 to 2021). Libraries were prepared through the immunoSEQ multiplex PCR assay. What TCRdb holds here is the immuneACCESS table cut down to in-frame rearrangements. Part of the clones is not present; checked against another copy, under half of the missing clones reflect an unresolved V gene, and the others are unexplained. This sample has 200,000 to 250,000 clones in its table, and 83% of those were observed once. The top ten hold roughly 4.8% of the sample. Sequencing input: PBMCs or T cells enriched from blood (not recorded which). These receptors all come from a woman between 50 and 59 years old who had been exposed to COVID-19.

This clone has only a few counts. This chain uses TRBV19 with TRBJ2-7; D remains unclear. Germline lookup yields CDR1 LNHDA and CDR2 SQIVND (reference sequence). The germline V and J ends were trimmed by 5 bases and 2 bases, with 4 bases remaining between them. This CDR3 has 11 amino acids. CDR3 region: CASSAAYEQYF. CDR3 bases: TGTGCCAGTAGTGCAGCCTACGAGCAGTACTTC.

The rearrangement uses TRBV6-1 and TRBJ2-7; 10 bases map to TRBD1. With V trimmed by 6 bases and J by 6 bases, 2 bases remained unmatched. There are 12 residues in the CDR3. Per the germline V gene, CDR1 is MNHNS and CDR2 is SASEGT. In DNA, the CDR3 is TGTGCCAGCAGCGGGACAGGGGTCGAGCAGTACTTC. As protein: CASSGTGVEQYF.

The chain joins TRBV18 to TRBJ1-6, with a possible D match to TRBD1 (5 bases). CDR1 and CDR2 (germline): KGHSH, LQKENI. CDR3 length: 14 residues. V was trimmed by 5 bases and J by 4 bases, leaving 9 bases between them. As DNA, the CDR3 is TGTGCCAGCTCAGTTCAGGGTTATAATTCACCCCTCCACTTT. Translating gives CASSVQGYNSPLHF.

In this sample, this clone turned up a few times. The V and J genes are TRBV19 and TRBJ1-1; TRBD1 matches at 8 bases. CDR3 length: 14 amino acids. From germline, CDR1 is LNHDA and CDR2 SQIVND (reference sequence). The junction had 11 bases not matched to a gene; V was cut back by 7 bases and J by 7 bases. DNA of the CDR3: TGTGCCAGTAAGGGCAGGGGGCGGTGGGGTGAAGCTTTCTTT. Translating it yields CASKGRGRWGEAFF.

The V call is TRBV5-6, the J call TRBJ2-7; 8 bases fit TRBD2. The ends lost 2 bases at V and 2 bases at J; junction bases unmatched: 6. Germline CDR1 is SGHDT and CDR2 is YYEEEE. This CDR3 has 15 amino acids. CDR3 in amino acids: CASSFSAGGPYEQYF. DNA for the CDR3: TGTGCCAGCAGCTTCTCTGCGGGGGGCCCCTACGAGCAGTACTTC.

The rearrangement links TRBV7-8 to TRBJ1-2, with D perhaps matching TRBD1 (5 bases). The V end lost 2 bases, the J end lost 2 bases, and 12 bases lay between the germline ends. This CDR3 contains 15 residues. Germline V gene lookup returns CDR1 SGHVS and CDR2 FQNEAQ. The CDR3: CASSLQGDLNYGYTF. The CDR3 DNA reads TGTGCCAGCAGCTTACAGGGCGATCTGAACTATGGCTACACCTTC.

V gene TRBV18 combines with J gene TRBJ1-1; no clear D gene. Germline CDR1 KGHSH, CDR2 LQKENI. With 3 bases removed from V and 1 base from J, the gap between germline ends came to 12 bases. The CDR3 extends over 15 amino acids. This CDR3 reads CASSPPWEANTEAFF. CDR3 DNA sequence: TGTGCCAGCTCACCCCCCTGGGAGGCGAACACTGAAGCTTTCTTT.

This clone was seen only a few times. V and J are TRBV18 and TRBJ2-7; 8 positions agree with TRBD1. Losses at the gene ends were 3 bases for V and 2 bases for J; bases not matched to a gene: 6. The CDR3 contains 15 residues. CDR1 is KGHSH and CDR2 is LQKENI in the germline V gene. The CDR3 nucleotides are TGTGCCAGCTCACCGGGGACAGGAGGAACCTACGAGCAGTACTTC. This translates into CASSPGTGGTYEQYF.

In DNA form, the CDR3 reads TGTGCCATCAGATCCCCTAGTGGGGGGGCTACAACCGACTCTGGAAACACCATATATTTT. The encoded protein is CAIRSPSGGATTDSGNTIYF. The chain is built from TRBV10-3 and TRBJ1-3; maybe TRBD1 (6 bases). V shed 6 bases and J shed 0 bases, with 27 bases lying between them. Germline lookup yields CDR1 ENHRY and CDR2 SYGVKD. The CDR3 extends over 20 amino acids.

This chain connects TRBV4-3 to TRBJ1-5; D is ambiguous. Germline V gives CDR1 LGHNA, CDR2 YSLEER. The V end was cut by 0 bases, the J end by 7 bases, with 7 bases between. The CDR3 extends over 13 amino acids. The CDR3 region has the DNA TGCGCCAGCAGCCAAGATCGGGAGCAGCCCCAGCATTTT. This gives the protein CASSQDREQPQHF.

In this sample, this clone turned up a few times. The chain couples TRBV7-8 to TRBJ1-1; 7 bases are a match to TRBD1. This CDR3 comprises 16 residues. Unmatched junction bases numbered 8, after V lost 0 bases and J lost 4 bases. The germline V gene has CDR1 SGHVS and CDR2 FQNEAQ. CDR3 amino acids: CASSLAVGTASTEAFF. CDR3 sequence (DNA): TGTGCCAGCAGCTTAGCCGTTGGGACAGCTAGCACTGAAGCTTTCTTT.

This chain connects TRBV30 to TRBJ1-2; TRBD1 is a possible D gene (5 bases). This CDR3 has 12 residues. The germline gives CDR1 GTSNPN, CDR2 SVGIG (reference sequence). V dropped 3 bases and J dropped 1 base, with 6 bases sitting between them. Here the CDR3 reads CAWSQGNYGYTF. The CDR3 DNA sequence: TGTGCCTGGAGCCAGGGTAACTATGGCTACACCTTC.

The genes are TRBV13 and TRBJ2-3, with a possible D match to TRBD2 (6 bases). V was clipped by 0 bases and J by 2 bases, with 12 bases between them. There are 16 residues in the CDR3. From germline, CDR1 is PRHDT and CDR2 FYEKMQ (reference sequence). The CDR3 coding sequence is TGTGCCAGCAGCTTAGGCAGAGGCGGGAACACAGATACGCAGTATTTT. This encodes CASSLGRGGNTDTQYF.

CDR3 in amino acids: CASSKGHPPADTQYF. The CDR3 bases are TGTGCCAGCAGCAAGGGACACCCTCCAGCAGATACGCAGTATTTT. J is TRBJ2-3 and V is TRBV9; D may be TRBD1 (6 bases). This CDR3 contains 15 residues. The ends were cut back, 4 bases at V and 4 bases at J, with 16 bases in the middle. The V gene's germline CDR1 is SGDLS and CDR2 YYNGEE.

The J gene is TRBJ2-7, the V gene TRBV11-2; D remains ambiguous. V lost 0 bases to trimming and J lost 0 bases, with 6 bases between them. CDR3 length: 14 residues. Germline CDR1 reads SGHAT; CDR2 reads FQNNGV. The CDR3 nucleotides read TGTGCCAGCAGCTTAGACGGTTACTCCTACGAGCAGTACTTC. It yields the protein CASSLDGYSYEQYF.

This clone has only one observation. This rearrangement joins TRBV12-3 or TRBV12-4 to TRBJ1-1; no definite D call. Trimming took 3 bases from V and 3 from J, leaving 5 bases between them. This CDR3 is built from 12 residues. The CDR3 loop reads CASSFTDTEAFF. The DNA for the CDR3 is TGTGCCAGCAGTTTTACGGACACTGAAGCTTTCTTT.

Comment on this clone: A much bigger clone sits one base away, suggesting this may be a read error. The CDR3 DNA follows: TGTGCCAGCAGCTTTAGCTCCTATAATTCACCCCTCCACTTT. This gives the protein CASSFSSYNSPLHF. The rearrangement joins TRBV7-2 to TRBJ1-6; no firm D call. The CDR3 has 14 amino acids. CDR1 is SGHTA, CDR2 FQGNSA, per germline. The V gene lost 3 bases and the J gene lost 0 bases, with 3 bases spanning the gap.

The chain is built from TRBV20-1 and TRBJ1-2, with TRBD1 as a possible D gene (6 bases). Germline CDR1 is DFQATT and CDR2 is SNEGSKA (reference sequence). The CDR3 loop spans 11 amino acids. CDR3: CRPQGTYGYTF. CDR3 coding DNA: TGCAGACCACAGGGAACCTATGGCTACACCTTC.

This clone has just a few counts. CDR3 coding DNA: TGTGCCACCAAGACGGACAGTGATAACTATGGCTACACCTTC. This translates into CATKTDSDNYGYTF. The chain carries TRBV10-3 and TRBJ1-2, with D tentatively TRBD1 (6 bases). Trimming removed 10 bases from V and 1 base from J, with 16 bases in between. Germline loops: CDR1 ENHRY, CDR2 SYGVKD. The CDR3 runs 14 residues.

The V call is TRBV6-6, the J call TRBJ2-7; 10 bases fit TRBD1. The CDR3 consists of 16 residues. CDR1 MNHNY and CDR2 SVGAGI come from the germline V gene (reference sequence). After removal of 5 bases from V and 0 bases from J, the junction contained 7 bases not matched to a gene. CDR3 loop: CASSKPGQGLSYEQYF. The CDR3 nucleotides read TGTGCCAGCAGTAAACCGGGACAGGGGCTCTCCTACGAGCAGTACTTC.

The chain recombines TRBV23-1 with TRBJ2-7; D is unclear. TRBV23-1 is classed as an ORF, of uncertain function. Trimming removed 6 bases from V and 7 bases from J, with 25 bases in between. The CDR3 has 16 residues. CDR3 sequence reads: CASSRPRGPSKSEQYF. DNA of the CDR3: TGCGCCAGCAGCCGCCCGAGAGGTCCCTCAAAGAGTGAGCAGTACTTC.

V usage is TRBV3-1 (or the pseudogene TRBV3-2) and J usage is TRBJ1-5; D gene uncertain. The CDR3 totals 15 residues. CDR1 is LGHDT and CDR2 is YNNKEL in the germline V gene (reference sequence). V gave up 6 bases and J gave up 6 bases, with 18 bases separating them. DNA of the CDR3: TGTGCCAGCAGTCCCCGAGGAGCCCCCAGTCAGCCCCAGCATTTT. Translated: CASSPRGAPSQPQHF.

This chain uses TRBV10-3 with TRBJ2-7; TRBD1 matches at 9 bases. The CDR3 runs 16 residues. Germline CDR1 and CDR2: ENHRY and SYGVKD. Losses at the gene ends were 5 bases for V and 6 bases for J; bases not matched to a gene: 14. For the CDR3, the DNA is TGTGCCATCAGTTCCCCGGGACAGGGCCCTCTTGGCGAGCAGTACTTC. Translation gives CAISSPGQGPLGEQYF.